Reported below is one T cell receptor (beta chain). As yet, its antigen is unknown. The data are from a study of glioma-infiltrating T cells after dendritic cell vaccination. Study background: Treatment, given 2003 to 2012, was autologous tumor lysate-pulsed dendritic cell vaccination. Study results and caveats: No direct clonality-survival link was found; a diverse polyclonal response may matter. The cohort had few patients with full blood and tumor sets. Estimated pretreatment TIL content predicted outcome after dendritic cell vaccination.

Time point given: after dendritic cell vaccination, including at tumor progression/relapse. Germline V gives CDR1 LGHNA, CDR2 YNFKEQ. Trimming at V came to 4 bases and at J to 0 bases, leaving 3 bases not matched to a gene. The CDR3 is made up of 15 amino acids. Profiled with immunoSEQ multiplex PCR; TCRdb holds only in-frame clones, not every one. The sample has about 46,000 clones, 89% seen once. The chain carries TRBV4-2 and TRBJ1-1, with 9 bases fitting TRBD1. The TCR was taken from a human donor with glioblastoma. Sequencing was performed on blood, taken after dendritic cell vaccination. CDR3 DNA sequence: TGTGCCAGCAGCCGTCGGACAGGGGTGAACACTGAAGCTTTCTTT. This translates into CASSRRTGVNTEAFF.